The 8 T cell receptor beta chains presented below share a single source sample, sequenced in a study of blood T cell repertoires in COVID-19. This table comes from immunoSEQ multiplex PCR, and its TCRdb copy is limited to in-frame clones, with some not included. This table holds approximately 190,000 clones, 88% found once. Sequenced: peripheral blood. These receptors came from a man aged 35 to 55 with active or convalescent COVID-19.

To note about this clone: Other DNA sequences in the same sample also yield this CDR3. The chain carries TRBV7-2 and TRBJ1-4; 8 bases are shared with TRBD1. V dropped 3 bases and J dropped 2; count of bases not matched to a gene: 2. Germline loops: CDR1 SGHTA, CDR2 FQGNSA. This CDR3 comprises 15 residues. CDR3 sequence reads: CASSLQGATNEKLFF. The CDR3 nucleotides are TGTGCCAGCAGCTTGCAGGGGGCGACTAATGAAAAACTGTTTTTT.

The CDR3: CASSPSRDRGFCNEQFF. For the CDR3, the DNA is TGTGCCAGCAGCCCGAGCCGGGACAGGGGGTTTTGCAATGAGCAGTTCTTC. The chain combines TRBV21-1 with TRBJ2-1; TRBD1 reflects the table's D call only, with no check against the DNA. TRBV21-1 is a listed pseudogene. This CDR3 has 17 residues.

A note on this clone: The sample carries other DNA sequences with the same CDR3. CDR3 residues: CASSQVGGNQPQHF. DNA for the CDR3: TGTGCCAGCAGCCAAGTCGGCGGTAATCAGCCCCAGCATTTT. The chain links TRBV3-1 (or the pseudogene TRBV3-2) to TRBJ1-5, with no clear D. Germline V gene lookup returns CDR1 LGHDT and CDR2 YNNKEL (reference sequence). Trimming took 1 base from V and 4 from J, leaving 8 bases between them. CDR3 size: 14 residues.

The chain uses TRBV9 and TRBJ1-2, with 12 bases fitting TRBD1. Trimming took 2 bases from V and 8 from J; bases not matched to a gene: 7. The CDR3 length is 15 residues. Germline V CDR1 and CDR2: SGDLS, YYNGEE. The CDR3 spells CASSVSGQGAIGYTF. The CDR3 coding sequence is TGTGCCAGCAGCGTTTCGGGACAGGGGGCTATCGGCTACACCTTC.

CDR3 sequence reads: CASSARRMDRGVEQYF. In DNA form, the CDR3 reads TGTGCCAGCAGCGCTAGGCGAATGGACAGGGGGGTCGAGCAGTACTTC. The chain recombines TRBV7-9 with TRBJ2-7; TRBD1 matches at 10 bases. Per the germline V gene, CDR1 is SEHNR and CDR2 is FQNEAQ (reference sequence). The CDR3 totals 16 residues. V lost 5 bases and J lost 6; bases outside the gene matches: 13.

The DNA of the CDR3 is TGTGCCAGCAGTTTTGGGGACAGGCGCAATCAGCCCCAGCATTTT. Protein sequence: CASSFGDRRNQPQHF. The chain carries TRBV28 and TRBJ1-5, with 8 bases matching TRBD1. After removal of 3 bases from V and 2 bases from J, the junction contained 3 bases not matched to a gene. This CDR3 region has 15 residues. CDR1 and CDR2 from the germline V gene are MDHEN and SYDVKM.

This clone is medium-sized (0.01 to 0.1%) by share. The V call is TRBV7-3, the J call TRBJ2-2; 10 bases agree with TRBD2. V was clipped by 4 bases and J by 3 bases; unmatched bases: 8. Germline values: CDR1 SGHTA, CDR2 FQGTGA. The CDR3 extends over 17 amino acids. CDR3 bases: TGTGCCAGCAGCTCCTACCAACTAGCGGGGCACACCGGGGAGCTGTTTTTT. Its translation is CASSSYQLAGHTGELFF.

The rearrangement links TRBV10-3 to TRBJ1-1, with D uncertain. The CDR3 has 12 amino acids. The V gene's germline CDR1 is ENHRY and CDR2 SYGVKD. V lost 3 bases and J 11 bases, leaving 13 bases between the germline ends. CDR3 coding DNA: TGTGCCATCAGTGAAAGACTGGAGAAGGCTTTCTTT. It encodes CAISERLEKAFF.